The present T cell receptor beta chain was sequenced within a study of OX40 agonist ivuxolimab in advanced cancers. The overall study: One hepatocellular carcinoma and a couple of cutaneous melanoma patients partially responded.

Deletions cut 1 base from V and 10 bases from J, with 13 bases between. Germline lookup yields CDR1 LGHNT and CDR2 FRNRAP. This CDR3 has 14 amino acids. Method: immunoSEQ multiplex PCR; TCRdb's copy keeps in-frame clones and lacks some. The sample records roughly 16,000 clones, roughly four fifths being singletons. The rearrangement joins TRBV12-5 to TRBJ2-2, with D unresolved. The clonotype was recovered from an adult with an advanced solid tumor such as melanoma, head and neck, liver or kidney cancer. The input for sequencing was CD4+ or CD8+ T cells sorted from blood, taken in a trial of the OX40 agonist ivuxolimab. The CDR3 region has the DNA TGTGCTAGTGGTTTGGCAGGTTGGGTCGAGGAGCTGTTTTTT. Its protein is CASGLAGWVEELFF.